This is a list of T cell receptor beta chains from one sample in a study of blood T cell repertoires in COVID-19. Sequencing used immunoSEQ multiplex PCR; TCRdb keeps in-frame clones, though not all of them. The sample comprises 250,000 to 300,000 clones, over 75% of which are singletons, and 15% to 18% rests with the top ten. The source material was PBMCs or T cells enriched from blood (not recorded which). These receptor sequences come from a man between 18 and 35 years old who had recovered from COVID-19. Both conserved end residues are part of each CDR3. Each record gives: V gene, clone size, D gene, J gene, CDR3 DNA, CDR3 protein. The D gene is left open where the match is weak. Clone size is not always given. Where it is, it says once, few, many or a class for expanded clones.

v_call: TRBV29-1
clone_size: few
d_call: -
j_call: TRBJ1-1
cdr3_nt: TGCAGCGCCCATAGGAACACTGAAGCTTTCTTT
cdr3_aa: CSAHRNTEAFF

v_call: TRBV5-5
clone_size: -
d_call: -
j_call: TRBJ2-1
cdr3_nt: TGTGCCAGCAGCTTGGGACTAAGGGATACATATGAGCAGTTCTTC
cdr3_aa: CASSLGLRDTYEQFF

v_call: TRBV5-1
clone_size: -
d_call: -
j_call: TRBJ2-5
cdr3_nt: TGCGCCAGCAGCTTGGGGGGGCGGAGTGGGGAGACCCAGTACTTC
cdr3_aa: CASSLGGRSGETQYF

v_call: TRBV12-3/TRBV12-4
clone_size: -
d_call: TRBD2
j_call: TRBJ2-7
cdr3_nt: TGTGCCAGCAGTTTACTGCGGGAGTACGAGCAGTACTTC
cdr3_aa: CASSLLREYEQYF

v_call: TRBV27
clone_size: -
d_call: TRBD1
j_call: TRBJ1-6
cdr3_nt: TGTGCCAGCAGTTCGACAGGGCCCAGCTCCTATAATTCACCCCTCCACTTT
cdr3_aa: CASSSTGPSSYNSPLHF

v_call: TRBV29-1
clone_size: once
d_call: TRBD2
j_call: TRBJ2-1
cdr3_nt: TGCAGCGTTCGACGATCCTCGACTAGCGCTGGTGAGCAGTTCTTC
cdr3_aa: CSVRRSSTSAGEQFF

v_call: TRBV29-1
clone_size: -
d_call: TRBD1
j_call: TRBJ1-1
cdr3_nt: TGCAGCGTTGGACCTTGGGACAGACAGGGAAGGGCTGAAGCTTTCTTT
cdr3_aa: CSVGPWDRQGRAEAFF

v_call: TRBV5-5
clone_size: -
d_call: TRBD1
j_call: TRBJ1-5
cdr3_nt: TGTGCCAGCAGCTTCTCTATGAGGGACAGGGCGGGTCAGCCCCAGCATTTT
cdr3_aa: CASSFSMRDRAGQPQHF

v_call: TRBV7-3
clone_size: -
d_call: TRBD2
j_call: TRBJ2-3
cdr3_nt: TGTGCCAGCAGCACGACTAGCGGGTTAGGGACAGATACGCAGTATTTT
cdr3_aa: CASSTTSGLGTDTQYF

v_call: TRBV7-9
clone_size: few
d_call: -
j_call: TRBJ1-3
cdr3_nt: TGTGCCAGCAGCTTACTGGCCTTAGGACAGAGCTCTGGAAACACCATATATTTT
cdr3_aa: CASSLLALGQSSGNTIYF

v_call: TRBV27
clone_size: -
d_call: -
j_call: TRBJ1-1
cdr3_nt: TGTGCCAGCAGTTTAGGGCCTGAAGCTTTCTTT
cdr3_aa: CASSLGPEAFF

v_call: TRBV15
clone_size: -
d_call: -
j_call: TRBJ1-3
cdr3_nt: TGTGCCACCAGCAGAGGGTGGGACACTGGAAACACCATATATTTT
cdr3_aa: CATSRGWDTGNTIYF

v_call: TRBV15
clone_size: -
d_call: -
j_call: TRBJ2-7
cdr3_nt: TGTGCCACCAGCAGACCTAGGGCCTGGGACACGAGCTCCTACGAGCAGTACTTC
cdr3_aa: CATSRPRAWDTSSYEQYF

v_call: TRBV19
clone_size: -
d_call: -
j_call: TRBJ2-1
cdr3_nt: TGTGCCAGTAGTCGCAGGGGGGATGAGCAGTTCTTC
cdr3_aa: CASSRRGDEQFF

v_call: TRBV7-9
clone_size: -
d_call: TRBD1
j_call: TRBJ1-1
cdr3_nt: TGTGCCAGCAGCGCAGGGGGCAGCACTGAAGCTTTCTTT
cdr3_aa: CASSAGGSTEAFF

v_call: TRBV15
clone_size: -
d_call: -
j_call: TRBJ1-1
cdr3_nt: TGTGCCACCAGCAGAGCCCGTTCGGTCACTGAAGCTTTCTTT
cdr3_aa: CATSRARSVTEAFF

v_call: TRBV7-9
clone_size: -
d_call: -
j_call: TRBJ1-1
cdr3_nt: TGTGCCAGCAGCTCGCCAGGCTCACATACCACTGAAGCTTTCTTT
cdr3_aa: CASSSPGSHTTEAFF

v_call: TRBV27
clone_size: -
d_call: TRBD1
j_call: TRBJ2-7
cdr3_nt: TGTGCCAGCAGTTTACAACAGGGGTCCTACGAGCAGTACTTC
cdr3_aa: CASSLQQGSYEQYF

v_call: TRBV5-4
clone_size: -
d_call: TRBD1
j_call: TRBJ1-4
cdr3_nt: TGTGCCAGCAGCCAGGACAGGGCAACTAATGAAAAACTGTTTTTT
cdr3_aa: CASSQDRATNEKLFF

v_call: TRBV7-2
clone_size: -
d_call: TRBD2
j_call: TRBJ2-7
cdr3_nt: TGTGCCAGCAGCCAACCCCCCTTGGGACTAGCGGGCCCGGGGCAGTACTTC
cdr3_aa: CASSQPPLGLAGPGQYF

v_call: TRBV7-9
clone_size: few
d_call: -
j_call: TRBJ1-2
cdr3_nt: TGTGCCAGCAGCTTAGGAATTGCGGGTAACTATGGCTACACCTTC
cdr3_aa: CASSLGIAGNYGYTF

v_call: TRBV5-1
clone_size: -
d_call: -
j_call: TRBJ1-1
cdr3_nt: TGCGCCAGCAGCTTGGTCACGAGGAACACTGAAGCTTTCTTT
cdr3_aa: CASSLVTRNTEAFF

v_call: TRBV7-6
clone_size: -
d_call: TRBD2
j_call: TRBJ2-7
cdr3_nt: TGTGCCAGCAGTCTAACCGGGACTAGCGGCTACGAGCAGTACTTC
cdr3_aa: CASSLTGTSGYEQYF

v_call: TRBV11-3
clone_size: once
d_call: TRBD2
j_call: TRBJ2-1
cdr3_nt: TGTGCCAGCAGCCCCGTACAGGGAGGAGCGGGGGATGAGCAGTTCTTC
cdr3_aa: CASSPVQGGAGDEQFF

v_call: TRBV7-9
clone_size: -
d_call: TRBD1
j_call: TRBJ1-1
cdr3_nt: TGTGCCAGCAGCGTACAACAGGGGAGTCCGCCTGAAGCTTTCTTT
cdr3_aa: CASSVQQGSPPEAFF

v_call: TRBV5-1
clone_size: once
d_call: -
j_call: TRBJ2-7
cdr3_nt: TGCGCCAGCAGCTTGGGCGGAACAATCTCCTACGAGCAGTACTTC
cdr3_aa: CASSLGGTISYEQYF